This T cell receptor beta chain appears in the sequencing data of a study of blood T cells in healthy people across ages. Findings and caveats of the study: The study could not conclusively compare naive and antigen-experienced cells, given its unsorted PBMCs.

Regarding this clonotype: The antigen remains undetermined.

The use of a sample-barcoded 5' primer and a J-beta primer mix characterized a second PCR of roughly 6 to 11 cycles. MiXCR, applied by TCRdb to the 5' RACE reads, yields one record per CDR3 protein. The sample consists of 920,000 or so distinct CDR3 sequences, 40% to 45% of them appearing once. This receptor was taken from a woman in her sixties or seventies in good health. The sequenced sample consisted of blood.

In nucleotides, the CDR3 is TGCAGTGCTTTGGACTTAGGTGAAGCTTTCTTT. Protein sequence: CSALDLGEAFF. V usage is TRBV20-1 and J usage is TRBJ1-1, with D uncertain. Trimming cost V 5 bases and J 7 bases, with 11 bases left between them. The germline gives CDR1 DFQATT, CDR2 SNEGSKA (reference sequence). This CDR3 spans 11 amino acids.